This T cell receptor (beta chain) was found in a study of blood T cell repertoires in COVID-19. Study-level information: The United States, Italy and Spain were the sources of the acute and convalescent COVID-19 samples.

The CDR3 has 16 residues. The ends lost 3 bases at V and 7 bases at J; junction bases unmatched: 7. Germline-derived CDR1 and CDR2 are LNHDA and SQIVND (reference sequence). The authors' processing: Estimates of nucleated cell counts were drawn from the amplification of reference gene primers. TCRdb keeps only in-frame clones here, not all; method: immunoSEQ multiplex PCR. V and J calls plus clone size are reproduced from that table; the DNA served to infer D and trimming. The table has tens of thousands of clones, approximately 80% seen once. The chain carries TRBV19 and TRBJ1-6, with 9 bases fitting TRBD1. The sample taken for sequencing was peripheral blood. The TCR sequence derives from a woman of 80 years or more with acute or convalescent COVID-19. CDR3 sequence reads: CASSIAGGQGNSPLHF. Here the CDR3 DNA reads TGTGCCAGTAGTATTGCCGGAGGACAGGGGAATTCACCCCTCCACTTT.